Given below is one T cell receptor (beta chain) in context. TCRdb's copy holds only in-frame clones and misses some; the assay was immunoSEQ multiplex PCR. The sample lists more than 200,000 clones, approximately 89% occurring once. The data were obtained in a study of blood T cell repertoires in COVID-19. Germline CDR1 SGHTA, CDR2 FQGNSA. This CDR3 is 14 amino acids long. Losses at the gene ends were 5 bases for V and 5 bases for J; bases not matched to a gene: 7. The chain recombines TRBV7-2 with TRBJ2-5; 8 nucleotides agree with TRBD2. Input material: PBMCs or T cells enriched from blood (not recorded which). The TCR sequence derives from a woman aged 25 to 39 with acute COVID-19. The CDR3 region is CASSPGGAMETQYF. DNA of the CDR3: TGTGCCAGCAGCCCGGGGGGGGCCATGGAGACCCAGTACTTC.